A single sample gave rise to the 6 T cell receptor beta chains below, sequenced in a study of post-analysis software for immune sequencing data. Regarding the study as a whole: Included in a set of about 5 TRBV segments more frequent in patients than controls were TRBV5-6, TRBV5-1 and TRBV20-1.

These TCRs' antigens remain unknown. Included in the TCR beta cDNA libraries were unique molecular identifiers. TCRdb redid the calling of the PCR reads with MiXCR, one entry per CDR3 protein. The sample includes 180,000 or so distinct CDR3 sequences, 29% of them seen just once. Sequenced material: blood. The receptors were sampled from a girl between 2 and 17 years old with multiple sclerosis.

This clonotype was seen a handful of times. The chain joins TRBV6-5 to TRBJ1-5; the D is unclear. The CDR3 has 16 residues. V lost 6 bases and J 2 bases, leaving 17 bases between the germline ends. Germline lookup yields CDR1 MNHEY and CDR2 SVGAGI. In DNA, the CDR3 is TGTGCCAGCAGGCCTCTCGGACGGTATGGCAATCAGCCCCAGCATTTT. Translating it yields CASRPLGRYGNQPQHF.

This clonotype was counted a few times. CDR3 coding DNA: TGCGCCAGCAGTGGGGAGCCAAGCTCCTACAATGAGCAGTTCTTC. Amino acid sequence: CASSGEPSSYNEQFF. The chain combines TRBV5-1 with TRBJ2-1, with D tentatively TRBD2 (5 bases). Germline values: CDR1 SGHRS, CDR2 YFSETQ. The CDR3 sequence is 15 residues long. Trimming removed 5 bases from V and 0 bases from J, with 12 bases in between.

Comment on this clonotype: A read error may be the cause here, since a much bigger clone is one base away. The V call is TRBV3-1, the J call TRBJ2-5; perhaps TRBD1 as D (5 bases). This CDR3 has 18 residues. Trimming removed 6 bases at V and 4 bases at J, with 27 bases between. Germline V gives CDR1 LGHDT, CDR2 YNNKEL (reference sequence). The CDR3 bases are TGTGCCAGCAGACCCACTAAGGTGTCGGCAGGGTGGCGAGAGACCCAGTACTTC. This translates into CASRPTKVSAGWRETQYF.

In its sample, this clonotype was seen many times. The chain is built from TRBV5-1 and TRBJ1-2, with TRBD1 identical over 8 bases. J lost 8 bases, V lost 3 bases, and 6 bases had no gene match. This CDR3 contains 13 residues. Per germline, CDR1 SGHRS and CDR2 YFSETQ. The CDR3 sequence is CASSSVRDRGYTF. DNA for the CDR3: TGCGCCAGCAGCTCAGTTAGGGACAGGGGCTACACCTTC.

The V and J genes are TRBV18 and TRBJ1-1, with D unclear. This CDR3 has 14 residues. V was clipped by 5 bases and J by 0 bases, with 10 bases between them. The germline gives CDR1 KGHSH, CDR2 LQKENI. The CDR3, as DNA: TGTGCCAGCTCAGCAGACAACATGAACACTGAAGCTTTCTTT. This sequence encodes CASSADNMNTEAFF.

This clonotype was seen repeatedly, ten times or more. The chain joins TRBV6-1 to TRBJ2-7; the D gene is possibly TRBD1 (6 bases). The germline CDR1 and CDR2 sequences are MNHNS and SASEGT. Trimming took off 7 bases at V and 1 base at J, with 11 bases between the two ends. This CDR3 contains 13 residues. CDR3 amino acids: CASILGQSYEQYF. The CDR3, as DNA: TGTGCCAGCATTCTCGGACAGTCCTACGAGCAGTACTTC.